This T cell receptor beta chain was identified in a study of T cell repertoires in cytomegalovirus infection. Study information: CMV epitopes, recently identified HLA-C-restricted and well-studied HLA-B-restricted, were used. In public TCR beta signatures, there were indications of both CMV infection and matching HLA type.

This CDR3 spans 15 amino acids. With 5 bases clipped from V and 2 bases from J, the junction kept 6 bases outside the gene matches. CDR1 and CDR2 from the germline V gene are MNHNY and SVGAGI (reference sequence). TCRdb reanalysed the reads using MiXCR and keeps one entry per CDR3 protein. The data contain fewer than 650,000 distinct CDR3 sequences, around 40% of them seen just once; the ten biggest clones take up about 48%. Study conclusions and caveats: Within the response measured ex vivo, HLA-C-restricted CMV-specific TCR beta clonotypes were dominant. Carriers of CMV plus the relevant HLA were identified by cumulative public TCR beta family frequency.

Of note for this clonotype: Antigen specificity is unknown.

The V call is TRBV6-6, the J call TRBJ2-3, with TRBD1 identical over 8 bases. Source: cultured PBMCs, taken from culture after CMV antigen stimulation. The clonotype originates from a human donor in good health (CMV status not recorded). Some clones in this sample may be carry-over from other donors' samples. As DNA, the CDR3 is TGTGCCAGCAGTGACAGGGGCTCGTACACAGATACGCAGTATTTT. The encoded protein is CASSDRGSYTDTQYF.